The present TCR beta chain was sequenced within a study of blood T cell repertoires in COVID-19. Overall study: Sources were T cells, B-cell-depleted T cells, or PBMCs; the material itself was cDNA or gDNA.

CDR1 and CDR2 from the germline V gene are KGHSH and LQKENI. The CDR3 has 12 amino acids. V lost 5 bases, J lost 1 base, and 6 bases lay in between. Residents of 24 US areas, aged roughly 18 to 89 years, made up the participants. Participant-reported clinical history was the basis for cohort assignment. Before being deemed recovered, Cohort 3 donors had two negative PCRs, clearance, or symptom resolution. Sequenced by immunoSEQ multiplex PCR; TCRdb stores in-frame clones only, minus some. The profile shows fewer than 250,000 clones, nearly 90% of them singletons. This clonotype was sampled from a young man who had recovered from COVID-19. V and J are TRBV18 and TRBJ2-7; D is unclear. The sequencing sample was made of PBMCs or T cells enriched from blood (not recorded which). CDR3 nucleotides: TGTGCCAGCTCAGGAGATTCCTACGAGCAGTACTTC. Protein sequence: CASSGDSYEQYF. The entire variable domain, with the rest obtained from reference TRBV18 and TRBJ2-7, is as follows: NAGVMQNPRHLVRRRGQEARLRCSPMKGHSHVYWYRQLPEEGLKFMVYLQKENIIDESGMPKERFSAEFPKEGPSILRIQQVVRGDSAAYFCASSGDSYEQYFGPGTRLTVT.